The sample holds one count of the clone carrying this TCR beta chain. The sample is drawn from a study of shared clonotypes between healthy human individuals. The V gene lost 2 bases and the J gene lost 5 bases, with 13 bases spanning the gap. CDR1 is SGHRS, CDR2 YFSETQ, per germline. The CDR3 extends over 14 amino acids. Measured with immunoSEQ multiplex PCR; TCRdb has only the in-frame clones, and not every one. The profile shows around 2,100,000 clones, roughly 94% of them singletons. Naive-designated CD8 cells lacked CD45RO, were positively enriched for CCR7, and omitted terminally differentiated effector memory CD45RA+ cells. Within Nashville, Tennessee resided all donors, each a Caucasian adult.

The sequence derives from a man between 18 and 35 years old in good health. Material: naive CD8+ T cells sorted from blood. The gene calls are TRBV5-1 and TRBJ1-2; D gene uncertain. CDR3: CASSFNGGEYGYTF. The CDR3 bases are TGCGCCAGCAGCTTTAACGGAGGCGAGTATGGCTACACCTTC. Looking up the rest from reference TRBV5-1 and TRBJ1-2 gives the full variable domain: KAGVTQTPRYLIKTRGQQVTLSCSPISGHRSVSWYQQTPGQGLQFLFEYFSETQRNKGNFPGRFSGRQFSNSRSEMNVSTLELGDSALYLCASSFNGGEYGYTFGSGTRLTVV.